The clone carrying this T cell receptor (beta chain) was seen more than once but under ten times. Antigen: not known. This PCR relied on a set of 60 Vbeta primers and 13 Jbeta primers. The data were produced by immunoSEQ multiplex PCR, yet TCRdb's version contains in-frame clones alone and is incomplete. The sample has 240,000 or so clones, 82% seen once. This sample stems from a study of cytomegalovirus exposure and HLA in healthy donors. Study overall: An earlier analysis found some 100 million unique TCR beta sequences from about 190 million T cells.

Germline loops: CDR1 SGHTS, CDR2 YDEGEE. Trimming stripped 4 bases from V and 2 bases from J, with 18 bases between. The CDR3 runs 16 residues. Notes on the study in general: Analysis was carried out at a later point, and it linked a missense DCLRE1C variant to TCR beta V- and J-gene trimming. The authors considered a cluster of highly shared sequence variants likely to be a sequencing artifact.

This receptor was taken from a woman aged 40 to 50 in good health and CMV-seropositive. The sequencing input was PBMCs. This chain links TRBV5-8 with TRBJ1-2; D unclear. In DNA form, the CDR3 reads TGTGCCAGCAGCCCATTTTACTCCCGAGAAAACTATGGCTACACCTTC. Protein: CASSPFYSRENYGYTF.